Presented here are 20 T cell receptor beta chains from one specimen sequenced in a study of blood T cell repertoires in COVID-19 (TCRdb year 2020). Libraries were constructed by the immunoSEQ multiplex PCR assay. Drawn from immuneACCESS, this table holds only the in-frame rearrangements with V and J called that TCRdb kept. Clones are partly lost; checked studies trace under half to an unresolved V gene and leave the rest unexplained. This sample gives about 150,000 clones in total; roughly 80% of them show up just once. The top ten clones comprise around 32% of the sample. The material sequenced was peripheral blood. These receptors were collected from a woman aged 55-75 years with acute or convalescent COVID-19.

This clone was detected only a few times. The rearrangement joins TRBV7-2 to TRBJ1-5; unclear D gene. The CDR3 spans 12 residues. CDR1 is SGHTA, CDR2 FQGNSA, per germline. Trimming removed 5 bases from V and 9 bases from J, with 11 bases in between. The CDR3 nucleotides read TGTGCCAGCAGCCTTCCACGGGGGCCCCAGCATTTT. It specifies CASSLPRGPQHF.

The chain is built from TRBV3-1 (or the pseudogene TRBV3-2) and TRBJ1-5; tentatively, D is TRBD1 (5 bases). CDR1 and CDR2 from the germline V gene are LGHDT and YNNKEL (reference sequence). The CDR3 runs 14 residues. The V gene lost 2 bases and the J gene lost 4 bases, with 9 bases spanning the gap. The CDR3 nucleotides are TGTGCCAGCAGCCAATCCAGGGAAAATCAGCCCCAGCATTTT. Protein: CASSQSRENQPQHF.

The V and J genes are TRBV7-8 and TRBJ1-2; TRBD1 matches at 8 bases. Germline loops: CDR1 SGHVS, CDR2 FQNEAQ. The CDR3 has 14 residues. Germline trimming cut 0 bases from V and 4 bases from J; bases unmatched to any gene: 1. The CDR3 loop reads CASSLADRAYGYTF. CDR3 coding DNA: TGTGCCAGCAGCTTAGCGGACAGGGCCTATGGCTACACCTTC.

This clone was counted once. The DNA of the CDR3 is TGTGCCAGCACCTGGACATCTGGGGCCAACGTCCTGACTTTC. It yields the protein CASTWTSGANVLTF. The rearrangement uses TRBV2 and TRBJ2-6; D may be TRBD1 (5 bases). The germline V gene encodes CDR1 SNHLY and CDR2 FYNNEI. Trimming shortened V by 7 bases and J by 1 base, and 8 bases separated the two germline ends. This CDR3 contains 14 residues.

This rearrangement joins TRBV5-1 to TRBJ1-5, with 9 bases identical to TRBD1. There are 15 residues in the CDR3. Germline V gene lookup returns CDR1 SGHRS and CDR2 YFSETQ. The trim removed 4 bases at V and 6 bases at J, leaving 8 bases unmatched. The CDR3 nucleotides read TGCGCCAGCAGCCCCGGGACAGGGTCGAGTCAGCCCCAGCATTTT. It codes for CASSPGTGSSQPQHF. Variable domain in full (rest from reference TRBV5-1 and TRBJ1-5): KAGVTQTPRYLIKTRGQQVTLSCSPISGHRSVSWYQQTPGQGLQFLFEYFSETQRNKGNFPGRFSGRQFSNSRSEMNVSTLELGDSALYLCASSPGTGSSQPQHFGDGTRLSIL.

V is TRBV6-1 and J is TRBJ2-1; D possibly corresponds to TRBD1 (6 bases). Germline lookup yields CDR1 MNHNS and CDR2 SASEGT. The CDR3 totals 16 residues. Trimming took off 1 base at V and 4 bases at J, with 14 bases between the two ends. The CDR3 sequence is CASSEDYRALYNEQFF. DNA of the CDR3: TGTGCCAGCAGTGAAGATTACAGGGCCCTATACAATGAGCAGTTCTTC.

The V gene is TRBV28, the J gene TRBJ2-2, with D perhaps TRBD2 (5 bases). CDR1 is MDHEN, CDR2 SYDVKM, per germline. The ends were cut back, 3 bases at V and 2 bases at J, with 7 bases in the middle. This CDR3 has 14 amino acids. CDR3 amino acids: CASSLGRNTGELFF. The CDR3 nucleotides are TGTGCCAGCAGTTTGGGGAGAAACACCGGGGAGCTGTTTTTT.

The CDR3 is CASSYSRPDTEAFF. For the CDR3, the DNA is TGTGCCAGCAGTTACTCGAGGCCAGACACTGAAGCTTTCTTT. J is TRBJ1-1 and V is TRBV6-5; no reliable D call. Germline V gene lookup returns CDR1 MNHEY and CDR2 SVGAGI. V lost 0 bases and J lost 3, with 8 bases in between. The CDR3 covers 14 residues.

The chain uses TRBV18 and TRBJ1-2, with a weak D call TRBD1 (5 bases). Per germline, CDR1 KGHSH and CDR2 LQKENI. The length of the CDR3 is 15 residues. V lost 3 bases and J 4 bases, leaving 15 bases between the germline ends. The CDR3: CASSPAKGAVYGYTF. In DNA, the CDR3 is TGTGCCAGCTCACCCGCGAAAGGGGCGGTCTATGGCTACACCTTC.

The chain is built from TRBV12-3 or TRBV12-4 and TRBJ2-7; TRBD2 might be the D (7 bases). CDR3 length equals 12 residues. Trimming shortened V by 4 bases and J by 6 bases, and 10 bases separated the two germline ends. CDR3 in amino acids: CASSYREGEQYV. CDR3 DNA sequence: TGTGCCAGCAGTTACAGGGAGGGCGAGCAGTACGTC.

The V and J genes are TRBV3-1 (or the pseudogene TRBV3-2) and TRBJ1-1; no reliable D call. Trimming stripped 2 bases from V and 1 base from J, with 2 bases between. The CDR3 is made up of 12 amino acids. Germline CDR1 LGHDT, CDR2 YNNKEL (reference sequence). The CDR3: CASSQQNTEAFF. Written as DNA, the CDR3 is TGTGCCAGCAGCCAACAGAACACTGAAGCTTTCTTT.

V gene TRBV14 combines with J gene TRBJ2-7, with 7 bases that match TRBD1. This CDR3 has 15 amino acids. J was trimmed by 3 bases and V by 4 bases; bases with no gene match: 9. The germline V gene encodes CDR1 SGHDN and CDR2 FVKESK. CDR3 sequence (DNA): TGTGCCAGCAGCCCCGGTGGGACAGCGAACTACGAGCAGTACGTC. Translation: CASSPGGTANYEQYV.

The chain couples TRBV27 to TRBJ1-2; a weak D match, TRBD1 (6 bases). CDR1 and CDR2 (germline): MNHEY, SMNVEV (reference sequence). The V gene lost 3 bases and the J gene lost 7 bases, with 15 bases spanning the gap. This CDR3 has 14 residues. CDR3 in amino acids: CASSLNRVSGGYTF. The CDR3 DNA reads TGTGCCAGCAGTTTGAACAGGGTTTCGGGTGGCTACACCTTC.

The rearrangement uses TRBV9 and TRBJ1-5; the D is unclear. The CDR3 spans 13 residues. Looked up from germline, CDR1 is SGDLS and CDR2 is YYNGEE. Deletions cut 3 bases from V and 9 bases from J, with 13 bases between. CDR3 in DNA: TGTGCCAGCAGCGCCCCCGGAGCTAGGCCCCAGCATTTT. Translation: CASSAPGARPQHF.

The J gene is TRBJ1-2, the V gene TRBV11-2; D is unclear. From germline, CDR1 is SGHAT and CDR2 FQNNGV. CDR3 size: 15 residues. V gave up 1 base and J gave up 3 bases, with 12 bases separating them. The CDR3 loop reads CASSLGPGTHYGYTF. In nucleotides, the CDR3 is TGTGCCAGCAGCTTAGGTCCGGGTACGCACTATGGCTACACCTTC.

This clone was picked up a small number of times. V is TRBV5-1 and J is TRBJ1-2; D uncertain. The CDR3 contains 17 residues. Trimming took off 0 bases at V and 1 base at J, with 16 bases between the two ends. Germline V gene sequence: CDR1 SGHRS, CDR2 YFSETQ. The CDR3 loop is CASSLGLRGEGNYGYTF. CDR3 nucleotides: TGCGCCAGCAGCTTGGGCCTCCGCGGGGAGGGTAACTATGGCTACACCTTC.

This clone appeared once. V gene TRBV7-3 combines with J gene TRBJ2-2; the D gene is possibly TRBD1 (6 bases). Germline V gene data show CDR1 as SGHTA and CDR2 as FQGTGA. This CDR3 region has 16 residues. The V and J ends lost 4 bases and 1 base respectively, with 13 bases between them. As DNA, the CDR3 is TGTGCCAGCAGCTCACAGGGTCTCCAGAACACCGGGGAGCTGTTTTTT. Translating gives CASSSQGLQNTGELFF.

This clone came up a few times. The chain carries TRBV7-5 and TRBJ1-1. TRBV7-5 is classified as a pseudogene. The CDR3 spans 14 residues. The CDR3 region is CARSFPGSPDQAFF. CDR3 nucleotide sequence: TGTGCCAGAAGCTTCCCGGGGTCACCGGACCAAGCTTTCTTT.

DNA for the CDR3: TGTGCCAGCAGAAAACAGGGGAACTATGGCTACACCTTC. Its translation: CASRKQGNYGYTF. This chain links TRBV6-5 with TRBJ1-2, with 7 positions matching TRBD1. The germline gives CDR1 MNHEY, CDR2 SVGAGI. V gave up 6 bases and J gave up 2 bases; unmatched junction bases: 3. The CDR3 consists of 13 residues.

The chain couples TRBV2 to TRBJ2-1, with TRBD2 matching 7 bases. Trimming at V came to 3 bases and at J to 5 bases, leaving 10 bases not matched to a gene. This CDR3 contains 16 residues. Per germline, CDR1 SNHLY and CDR2 FYNNEI. CDR3 protein: CASSEGGSIHDNEQFF. CDR3 nucleotides: TGTGCCAGCAGTGAGGGGGGGTCAATTCACGACAATGAGCAGTTCTTC. The entire variable domain, with the rest obtained from reference TRBV2 and TRBJ2-1, is as follows: EPEVTQTPSHQVTQMGQEVILRCVPISNHLYFYWYRQILGQKVEFLVSFYNNEISEKSEIFDDQFSVERPDGSNFTLKIRSTKLEDSAMYFCASSEGGSIHDNEQFFGPGTRLTVL.